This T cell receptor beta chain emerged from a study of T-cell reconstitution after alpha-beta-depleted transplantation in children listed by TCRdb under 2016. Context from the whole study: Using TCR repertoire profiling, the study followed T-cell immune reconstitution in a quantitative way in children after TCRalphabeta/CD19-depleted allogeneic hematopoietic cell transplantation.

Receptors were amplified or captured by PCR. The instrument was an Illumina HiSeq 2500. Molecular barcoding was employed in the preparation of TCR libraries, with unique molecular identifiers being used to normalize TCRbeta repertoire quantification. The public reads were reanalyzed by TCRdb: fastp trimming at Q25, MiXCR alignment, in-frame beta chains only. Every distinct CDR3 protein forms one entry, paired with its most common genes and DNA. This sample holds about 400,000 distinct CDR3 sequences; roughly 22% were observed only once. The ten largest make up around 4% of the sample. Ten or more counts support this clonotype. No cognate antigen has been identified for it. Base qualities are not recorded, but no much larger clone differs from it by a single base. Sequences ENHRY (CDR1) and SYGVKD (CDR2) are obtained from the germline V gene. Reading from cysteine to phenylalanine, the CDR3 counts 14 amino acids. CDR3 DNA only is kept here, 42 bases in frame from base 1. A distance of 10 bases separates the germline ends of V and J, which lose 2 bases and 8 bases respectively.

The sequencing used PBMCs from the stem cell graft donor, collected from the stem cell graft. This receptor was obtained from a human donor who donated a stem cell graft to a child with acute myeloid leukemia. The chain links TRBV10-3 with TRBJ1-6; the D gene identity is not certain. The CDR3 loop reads CAISESFGDSPLHF. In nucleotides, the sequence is TGTGCCATCAGTGAGAGCTTCGGGGATTCACCCCTCCACTTT.